This TCR beta chain is from a study of beta chain features in type 1 diabetes (dated by TCRdb to 2016 to 2018). Concerning the study at large: No differences in mean age, gender distribution, total cell number or subset yield were found between patients and healthy donors. Regulatory and stem cell-like memory subsets were isolated from only 8 patients and roughly 8 healthy donors, whereas naive and central memory subsets came from all 28 donors. In the study, recently diagnosed type 1 diabetes patients and matched healthy donors were compared on the TCRB repertoires of their sorted circulating CD4+ T cell subsets. A total of under 120,000,000 sorted cells were examined across all samples, and RNA yield correlated strongly with the number of cells per subset. Study-level results and caveats: At VDJ recombination sites, type 1 diabetes patients had fewer insertions and more deleted nucleotides, which implies abnormalities in thymic rearrangement. Sequencing cDNA rather than genomic DNA could over-represent highly expressing activated cells, although activation and CD3 levels did not differ between groups. Type 1 diabetes patients showed a moderate but significant shortening of TCRB CDR3 length in all four CD4+ subsets. Only small numbers of individuals were included in the HLA sub-analyses, which left unresolved whether HLA type had any influence on TCRB rearrangement. Naive, central memory and regulatory TCRB repertoires appeared to be more similar among patients than among healthy donors. PCR might favor shorter templates, but patient and control samples were amplified and corrected together, so any skew would affect both groups equally.

From the germline V gene, CDR1 is MDHEN and CDR2 is SYDVKM. V drops 3 bases and J drops 5 bases, leaving 10 bases in between. The CDR3 has 13 amino acids, counting the end cysteine and phenylalanine. The kept DNA is CDR3 alone, 39 bases in frame from the first base. Turning to this clone: Its antigen has not been determined. Base qualities are not provided; no much larger clone lies one nucleotide away.

Each donor gave one peripheral blood draw, roughly 110 mL on average, collected into heparinised tubes. Naive, central memory, regulatory and stem cell-like memory CD4+ T cells were sorted on a BD FACSAria II using a panel including CD45RO, CCR7, CD25, CD127, CD95 and CD27. All sorted populations exceeded 95% purity. PBMCs were isolated right away by Lymphoprep density gradient centrifugation and were stained directly, without culture. Samples were stained and sorted in pairs, with one healthy donor and one patient per experiment, so that batch effects were minimized. The entire isolated RNA was reverse transcribed using the High Capacity cDNA Reverse Transcription Kit, and thus expressed TCRB transcripts were sequenced. Deep immunoSEQ sequencing was performed on naive, central memory and regulatory T cell samples, with an average of roughly 3.3 million total reads per sample. Sorted cells were lysed in RLT buffer and RNA was extracted with DNase-treated RNeasy Micro or Mini kits, depending on cell number. Each cell subset was processed separately to prevent cross-contamination, with patient and healthy donor samples processed together. The immunoSEQ multiplex PCR was used to amplify TCRB sequences from cDNA, generating 87-bp fragments that spanned the CDR3 region. Amplicons were sequenced on the Illumina HiSeq platform. Turning to the authors' computational methods: Synthetic template baselines were used to correct PCR bias computationally, reads within Hamming distance 2 were collapsed, and singletons that could not be merged were discarded. By aligning reads against IMGT, V, D and J genes, CDR3 length, and insertions or deletions at six rearrangement sites were assigned. Within each subset, clonotype counts were normalized to the number of sorted cells before true diversity and Gini coefficients were calculated with the tcR R package. The overlap coefficient, calculated on TCRB nucleotide sequences, was used to quantify repertoire sharing. This immuneACCESS table, as held by TCRdb, lists in-frame sequences with V and J called but not all clones. Of the missing ones, under half trace to an unresolved V gene in checked studies; the others have no known cause. Clone size and the V and J calls come from that table; the DNA yielded D and trimming. The sample profile shows 150,000 or so clones; 6.5% to 8.5% of them were found once. The ten largest clones add up to around 0.5% of the sample.

Sequencing was done on a sample of central memory CD4+ T cells from blood. This receptor was taken from a woman younger than 35 with type 1 diabetes. The V and J segments used are TRBV28 and TRBJ2-5; the D segment cannot be called with confidence. The encoded CDR3 is CASSLGVLETQYF. The DNA is as follows: TGTGCCAGCAGTTTGGGCGTCCTGGAGACCCAGTACTTC. Where the CDR3 stops, the reference TRBV28 and TRBJ2-5 genes take over; the full variable domain is DVKVTQSSRYLVKRTGEKVFLECVQDMDHENMFWYRQDPGLGLRLIYFSYDVKMKEKGDIPEGYSVSREKKERFSLILESASTNQTSMYLCASSLGVLETQYFGPGTRLLVL.